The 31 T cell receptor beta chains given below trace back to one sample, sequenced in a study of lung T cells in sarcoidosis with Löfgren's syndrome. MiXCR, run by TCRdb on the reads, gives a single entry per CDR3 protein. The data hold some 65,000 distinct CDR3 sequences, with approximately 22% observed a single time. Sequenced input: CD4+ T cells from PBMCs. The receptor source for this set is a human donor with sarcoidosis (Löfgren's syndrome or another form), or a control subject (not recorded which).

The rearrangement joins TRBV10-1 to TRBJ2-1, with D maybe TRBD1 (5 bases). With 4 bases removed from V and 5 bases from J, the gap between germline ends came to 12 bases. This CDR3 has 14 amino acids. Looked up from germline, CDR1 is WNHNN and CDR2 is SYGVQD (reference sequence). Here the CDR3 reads CASSADKTDNEQFF. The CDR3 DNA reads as TGCGCCAGCAGTGCGGACAAAACGGACAATGAGCAGTTCTTC.

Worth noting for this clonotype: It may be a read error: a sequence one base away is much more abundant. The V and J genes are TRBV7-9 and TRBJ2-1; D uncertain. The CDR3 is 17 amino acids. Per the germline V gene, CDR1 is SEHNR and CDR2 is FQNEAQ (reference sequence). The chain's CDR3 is CASSLTARYPNYNKQFF. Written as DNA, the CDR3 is TGTGCCAGCAGCTTAACAGCCCGATACCCAAATTACAATAAGCAGTTCTTC. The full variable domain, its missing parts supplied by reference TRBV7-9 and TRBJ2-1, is DTGVSQNPRHKITKRGQNVTFRCDPISEHNRLYWYRQTLGQGPEFLTYFQNEAQLEKSRLLSDRFSAERPKGSFSTLEIQRTEQGDSAMYLCASSLTARYPNYNKQFFGPGTRLTVL.

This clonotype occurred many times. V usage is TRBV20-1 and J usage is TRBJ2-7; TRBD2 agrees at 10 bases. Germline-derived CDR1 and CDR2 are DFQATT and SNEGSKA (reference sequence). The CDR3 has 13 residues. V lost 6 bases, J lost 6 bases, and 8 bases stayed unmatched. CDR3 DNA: TGCAGTGCCAGCGGGGGGGAACGGGGCGAGCAGTACTTC. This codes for CSASGGERGEQYF.

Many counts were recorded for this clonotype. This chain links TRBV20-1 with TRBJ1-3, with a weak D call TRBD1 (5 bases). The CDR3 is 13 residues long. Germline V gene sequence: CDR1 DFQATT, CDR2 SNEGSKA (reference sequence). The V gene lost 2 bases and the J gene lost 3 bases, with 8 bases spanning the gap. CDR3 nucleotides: TGCAGTGCTAGACCAGGGTATGGAAACACCATATATTTT. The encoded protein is CSARPGYGNTIYF.

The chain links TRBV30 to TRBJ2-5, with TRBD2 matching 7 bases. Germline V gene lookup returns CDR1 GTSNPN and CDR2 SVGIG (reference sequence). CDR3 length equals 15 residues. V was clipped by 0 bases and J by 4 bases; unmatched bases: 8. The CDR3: CAWSVGLADRETQYF. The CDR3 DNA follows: TGTGCCTGGAGTGTAGGGCTAGCGGACCGAGAGACCCAGTACTTC.

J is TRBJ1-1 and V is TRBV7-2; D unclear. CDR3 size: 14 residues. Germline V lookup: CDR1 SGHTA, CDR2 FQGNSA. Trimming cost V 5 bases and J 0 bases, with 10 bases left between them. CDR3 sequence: CASSPSRVNTEAFF. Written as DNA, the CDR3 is TGTGCCAGCAGCCCAAGTAGGGTGAACACTGAAGCTTTCTTT. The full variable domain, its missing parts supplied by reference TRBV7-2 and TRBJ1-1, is GAGVSQSPSNKVTEKGKDVELRCDPISGHTALYWYRQSLGQGLEFLIYFQGNSAPDKSGLPSDRFSAERTGGSVSTLTIQRTQQEDSAVYLCASSPSRVNTEAFFGQGTRLTVV.

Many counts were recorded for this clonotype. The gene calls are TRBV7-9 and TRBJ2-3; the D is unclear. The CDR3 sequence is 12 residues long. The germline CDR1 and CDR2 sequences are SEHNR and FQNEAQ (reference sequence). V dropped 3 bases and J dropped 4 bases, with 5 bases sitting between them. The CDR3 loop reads CASSLESDTQYF. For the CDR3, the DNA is TGTGCCAGCAGCTTGGAATCAGATACGCAGTATTTT.

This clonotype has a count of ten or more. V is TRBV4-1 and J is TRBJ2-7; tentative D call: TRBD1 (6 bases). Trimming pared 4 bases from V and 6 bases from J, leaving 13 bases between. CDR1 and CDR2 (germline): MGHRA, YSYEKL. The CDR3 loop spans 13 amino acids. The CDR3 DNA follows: TGCGCCAGCAGCCGGGGAGAAGGGGGCGAGCAGTACGTC. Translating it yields CASSRGEGGEQYV.

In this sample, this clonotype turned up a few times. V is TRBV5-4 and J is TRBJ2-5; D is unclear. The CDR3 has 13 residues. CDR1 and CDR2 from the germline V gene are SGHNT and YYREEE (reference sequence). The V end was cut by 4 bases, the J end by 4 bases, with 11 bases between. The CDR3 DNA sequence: TGTGCCAGCAGCCTAATCCCGGGAGAGACCCAGTACTTC. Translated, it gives CASSLIPGETQYF.

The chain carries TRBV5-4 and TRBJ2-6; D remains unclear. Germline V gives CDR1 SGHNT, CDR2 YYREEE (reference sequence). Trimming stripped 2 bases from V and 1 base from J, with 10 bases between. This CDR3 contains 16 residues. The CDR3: CASSFPRPSGANVLTF. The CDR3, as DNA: TGTGCCAGCAGCTTCCCGAGGCCGTCTGGGGCCAACGTCCTGACTTTC.

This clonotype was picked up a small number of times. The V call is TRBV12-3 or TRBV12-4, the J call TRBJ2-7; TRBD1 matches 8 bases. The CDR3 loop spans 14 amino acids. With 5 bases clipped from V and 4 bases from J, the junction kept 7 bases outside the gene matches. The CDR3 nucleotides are TGTGCCAGCAGTCGACAGGGGAGTTCGTACGAGCAGTACTTC. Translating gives CASSRQGSSYEQYF.

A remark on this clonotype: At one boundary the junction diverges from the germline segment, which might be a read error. DNA for the CDR3: TGTGCCAGCAGCTTAGAGGGGGTTGCTGAAGCTCTCTTT. This codes for CASSLEGVAEALF. The rearrangement links TRBV7-2 to TRBJ1-1; perhaps TRBD1 as D (6 bases). Germline loops: CDR1 SGHTA, CDR2 FQGNSA. The CDR3 has 13 amino acids. Looking up the rest from reference TRBV7-2 and TRBJ1-1 gives the full variable domain: GAGVSQSPSNKVTEKGKDVELRCDPISGHTALYWYRQSLGQGLEFLIYFQGNSAPDKSGLPSDRFSAERTGGSVSTLTIQRTQQEDSAVYLCASSLEGVAEALFGQGTRLTVV.

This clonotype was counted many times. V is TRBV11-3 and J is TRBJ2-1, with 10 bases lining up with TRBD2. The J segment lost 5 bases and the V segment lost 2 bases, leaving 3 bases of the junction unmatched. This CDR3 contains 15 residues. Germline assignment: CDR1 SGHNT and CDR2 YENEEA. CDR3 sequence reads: CASSLQGLANNEQFF. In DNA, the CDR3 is TGTGCCAGCAGCTTACAGGGACTAGCGAACAATGAGCAGTTCTTC.

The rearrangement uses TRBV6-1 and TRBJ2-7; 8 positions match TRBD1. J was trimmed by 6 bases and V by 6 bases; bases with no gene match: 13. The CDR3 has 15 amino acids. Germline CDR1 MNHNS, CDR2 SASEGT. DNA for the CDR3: TGTGCCAGCAGCGGAAAAGACAGGGGTAAAAGCGAGCAGTACTTC. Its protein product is CASSGKDRGKSEQYF.

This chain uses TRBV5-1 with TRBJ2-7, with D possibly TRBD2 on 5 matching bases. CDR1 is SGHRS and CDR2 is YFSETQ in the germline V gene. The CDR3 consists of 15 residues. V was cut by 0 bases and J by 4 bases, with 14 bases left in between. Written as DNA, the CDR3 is TGCGCCAGCAGCTTGGGAGCGGCAGGTTGGTACGAGCAGTACGTC. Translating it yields CASSLGAAGWYEQYV.

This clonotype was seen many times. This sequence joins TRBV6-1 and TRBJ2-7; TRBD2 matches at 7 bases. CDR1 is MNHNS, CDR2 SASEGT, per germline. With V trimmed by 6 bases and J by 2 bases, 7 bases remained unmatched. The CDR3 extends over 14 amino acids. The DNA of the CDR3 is TGTGCCAGCAGCACCCGGGGAGGGCCCTACGAGCAGTACTTC. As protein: CASSTRGGPYEQYF.

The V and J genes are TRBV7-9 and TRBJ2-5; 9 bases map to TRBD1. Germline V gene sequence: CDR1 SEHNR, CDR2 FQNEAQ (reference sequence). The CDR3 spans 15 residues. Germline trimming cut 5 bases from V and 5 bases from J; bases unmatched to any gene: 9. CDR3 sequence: CASSLPGQGGETQYF. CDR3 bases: TGTGCCAGCAGCCTTCCGGGACAGGGCGGTGAGACCCAGTACTTC.

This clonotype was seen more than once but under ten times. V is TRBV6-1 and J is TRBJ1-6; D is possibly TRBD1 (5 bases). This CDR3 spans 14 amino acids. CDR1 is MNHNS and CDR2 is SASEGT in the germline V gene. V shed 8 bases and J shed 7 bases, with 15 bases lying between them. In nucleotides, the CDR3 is TGTGCCAGCGGCTTGGCGGGGGGAAATTCACCCCTCCACTTT. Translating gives CASGLAGGNSPLHF.

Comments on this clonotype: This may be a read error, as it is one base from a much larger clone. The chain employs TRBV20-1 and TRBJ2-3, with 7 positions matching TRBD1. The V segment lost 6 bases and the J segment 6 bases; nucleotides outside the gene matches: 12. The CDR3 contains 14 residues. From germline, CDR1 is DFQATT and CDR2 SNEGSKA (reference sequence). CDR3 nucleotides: TGCAGTGCCTATACAGGGGTGTTTGCGGATACGCAGTATTTT. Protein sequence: CSAYTGVFADTQYF.

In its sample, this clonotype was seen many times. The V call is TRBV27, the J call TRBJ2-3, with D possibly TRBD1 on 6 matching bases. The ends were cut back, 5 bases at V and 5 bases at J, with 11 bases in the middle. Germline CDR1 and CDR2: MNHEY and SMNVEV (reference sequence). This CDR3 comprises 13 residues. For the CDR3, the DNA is TGTGCCAGCAGTCACGGACAGAGAGATACGCAGTATTTT. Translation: CASSHGQRDTQYF.

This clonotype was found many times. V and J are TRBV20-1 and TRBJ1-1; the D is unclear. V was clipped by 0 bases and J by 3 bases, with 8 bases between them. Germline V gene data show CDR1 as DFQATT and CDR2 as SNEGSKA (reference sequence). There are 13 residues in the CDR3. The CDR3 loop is CSAREARDTEAFF. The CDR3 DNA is TGCAGTGCTAGAGAAGCTAGGGACACTGAAGCTTTCTTT.

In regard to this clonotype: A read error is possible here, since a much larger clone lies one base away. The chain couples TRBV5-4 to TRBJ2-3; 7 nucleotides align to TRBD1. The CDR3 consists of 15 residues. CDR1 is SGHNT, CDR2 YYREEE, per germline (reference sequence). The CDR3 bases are TGTGCCGGCAGCCCATCGACAGGGTCGAAAGATACGCAGTATTTT. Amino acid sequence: CAGSPSTGSKDTQYF.

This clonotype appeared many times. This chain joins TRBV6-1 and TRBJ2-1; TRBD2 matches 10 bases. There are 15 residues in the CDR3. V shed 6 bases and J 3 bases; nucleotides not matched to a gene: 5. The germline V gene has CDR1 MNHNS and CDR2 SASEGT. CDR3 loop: CASSQLAGDYNEQFF. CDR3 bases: TGTGCCAGCAGCCAGCTAGCGGGAGACTACAATGAGCAGTTCTTC.

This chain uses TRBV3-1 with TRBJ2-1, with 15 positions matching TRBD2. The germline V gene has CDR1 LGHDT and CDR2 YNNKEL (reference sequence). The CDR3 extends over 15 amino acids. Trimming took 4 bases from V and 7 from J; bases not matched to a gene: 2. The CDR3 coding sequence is TGTGCCAGCAGCCGGACTAGCGGGAGGGCTAATGAGCAGTTCTTC. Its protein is CASSRTSGRANEQFF.

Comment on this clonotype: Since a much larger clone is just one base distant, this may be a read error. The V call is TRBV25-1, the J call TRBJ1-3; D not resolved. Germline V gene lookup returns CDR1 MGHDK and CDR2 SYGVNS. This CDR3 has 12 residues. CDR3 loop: CASTSLRNTMYF. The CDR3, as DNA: TGTGCCAGCACTTCTTTGAGGAACACCATGTATTTT.

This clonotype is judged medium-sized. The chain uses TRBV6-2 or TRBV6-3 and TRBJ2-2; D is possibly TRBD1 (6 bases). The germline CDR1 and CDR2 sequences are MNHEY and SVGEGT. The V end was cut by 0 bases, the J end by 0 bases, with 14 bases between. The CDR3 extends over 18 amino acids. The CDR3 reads CASSYSQGRSTNTGELFF. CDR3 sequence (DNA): TGTGCCAGCAGTTACTCTCAGGGGCGATCAACGAACACCGGGGAGCTGTTTTTT.

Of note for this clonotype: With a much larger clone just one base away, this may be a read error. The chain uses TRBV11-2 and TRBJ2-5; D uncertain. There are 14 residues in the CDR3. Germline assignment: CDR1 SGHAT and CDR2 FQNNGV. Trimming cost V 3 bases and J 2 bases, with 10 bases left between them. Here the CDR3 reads CASSFSRSQETQYF. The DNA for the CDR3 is TGTGCCAGCAGCTTTTCACGAAGTCAAGAGACCCAGTACTTC.

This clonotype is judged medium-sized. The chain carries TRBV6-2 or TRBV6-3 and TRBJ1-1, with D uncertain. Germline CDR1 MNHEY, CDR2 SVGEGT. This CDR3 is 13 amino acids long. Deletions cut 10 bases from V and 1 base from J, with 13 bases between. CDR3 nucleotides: TGTGCCACCGGAAGGAATACGAACACTGAAGCTTTCTTT. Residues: CATGRNTNTEAFF.

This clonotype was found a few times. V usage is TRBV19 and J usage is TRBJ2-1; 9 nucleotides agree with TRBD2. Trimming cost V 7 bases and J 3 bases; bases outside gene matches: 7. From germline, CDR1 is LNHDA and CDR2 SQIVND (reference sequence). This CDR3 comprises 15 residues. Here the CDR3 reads CASIRSGGYYNEQFF. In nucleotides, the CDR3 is TGTGCCAGTATTAGGAGCGGGGGGTACTACAATGAGCAGTTCTTC.

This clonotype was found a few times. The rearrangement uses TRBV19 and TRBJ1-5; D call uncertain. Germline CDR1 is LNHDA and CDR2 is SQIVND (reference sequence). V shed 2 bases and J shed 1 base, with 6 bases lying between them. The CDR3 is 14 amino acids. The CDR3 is CASSIKGSNQPQHF. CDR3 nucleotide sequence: TGTGCCAGTAGTATAAAAGGGAGCAATCAGCCCCAGCATTTT.

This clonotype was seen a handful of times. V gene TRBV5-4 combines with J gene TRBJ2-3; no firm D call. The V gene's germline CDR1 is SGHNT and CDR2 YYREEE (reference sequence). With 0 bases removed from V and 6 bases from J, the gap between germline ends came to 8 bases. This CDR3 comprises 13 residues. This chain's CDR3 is CASSLEQSDTQYF. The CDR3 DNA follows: TGTGCCAGCAGCTTGGAGCAGTCGGATACGCAGTATTTT.